A single sample is the source of the 8 T cell receptor beta chains below, sequenced in a study of Ad26.COV2.S vaccination and SARS-CoV-2 variants. As for treatment: 19 received Ad26.COV2.S at low or high dose, single or two shots; 5 received placebo; per-sample allocation not given. After the first vaccine or placebo injection, samples were drawn on day 63. Clones were sequenced by immunoSEQ multiplex PCR, and TCRdb holds only the in-frame ones, with some missing. This table holds 300,000 to 400,000 clones, approximately 87% found once. Sequences were derived from peripheral blood, sampled in a trial of Ad26.COV2.S vaccine versus placebo. Every receptor here comes from a person aged 18 to 59 who received the Ad26.COV2.S COVID-19 vaccine or a placebo.

The chain carries TRBV11-2 and TRBJ1-1; the D is unclear. This CDR3 contains 18 residues. Looked up from germline, CDR1 is SGHAT and CDR2 is FQNNGV. V lost 2 bases and J 3 bases, leaving 22 bases between the germline ends. CDR3: CASSLIRKLVRQDTEAFF. The CDR3 DNA reads TGTGCCAGCAGCTTAATTCGTAAACTCGTCCGGCAGGACACTGAAGCTTTCTTT. Complete variable domain (other parts from reference TRBV11-2 and TRBJ1-1): EAGVAQSPRYKIIEKRQSVAFWCNPISGHATLYWYQQILGQGPKLLIQFQNNGVVDDSQLPKDRFSAERLKGVDSTLKIQPAKLEDSAVYLCASSLIRKLVRQDTEAFFGQGTRLTVV.

The genes are TRBV28 and TRBJ1-4; 8 bases are a match to TRBD1. The CDR3 spans 19 residues. The germline CDR1 and CDR2 sequences are MDHEN and SYDVKM. Trimming removed 6 bases from V and 5 bases from J; junction bases left unmatched: 20. CDR3 in DNA: TGTGCCAGCAGCCCAATTTTTCCGACAGGGGCCTCTAAGAATGAAAAACTGTTTTTT. The encoded protein is CASSPIFPTGASKNEKLFF.

The chain has TRBV30 and TRBJ2-7, with 8 positions matching TRBD2. Trimming took 0 bases from V and 4 from J; bases not matched to a gene: 8. Germline V gene lookup returns CDR1 GTSNPN and CDR2 SVGIG (reference sequence). This CDR3 spans 15 amino acids. The CDR3 region has the DNA TGTGCCTGGAGTGTAGCTAGCGGGCCCTCTTACGAGCAGTACGTC. This translates into CAWSVASGPSYEQYV.

V usage is TRBV5-6 and J usage is TRBJ1-1; D not resolved. CDR3 length: 14 residues. Germline CDR1 SGHDT, CDR2 YYEEEE. V lost 0 bases, J lost 0 bases, and 6 bases lay in between. CDR3 loop: CASSLGNLNTEAFF. The CDR3 region has the DNA TGTGCCAGCAGCTTGGGCAACCTGAACACTGAAGCTTTCTTT.

The rearrangement links TRBV5-4 to TRBJ2-7; 12 bases agree with TRBD2. This CDR3 region has 14 residues. V shed 6 bases, J shed 3 bases, and the junction held 4 bases outside the gene matches. Germline CDR1 is SGHNT and CDR2 is YYREEE (reference sequence). The CDR3 loop is CASKLAGGSYEQYF. The CDR3 DNA sequence: TGTGCCAGCAAACTAGCGGGGGGCAGCTACGAGCAGTACTTC.

V is TRBV9 and J is TRBJ1-4; 9 bases fit TRBD1. Germline CDR1 SGDLS, CDR2 YYNGEE. CDR3 size: 16 residues. Unmatched junction bases numbered 9, after V lost 4 bases and J lost 5 bases. Written as DNA, the CDR3 is TGTGCCAGCAGCTCTTATTCCGGGACAGGGAATGAAAAACTGTTTTTT. This encodes CASSSYSGTGNEKLFF.

The rearrangement joins TRBV27 to TRBJ2-2; 12 nucleotides match TRBD2. The V segment lost 6 bases and the J segment 2 bases; nucleotides outside the gene matches: 4. The germline V gene has CDR1 MNHEY and CDR2 SMNVEV (reference sequence). The CDR3 has 16 amino acids. DNA for the CDR3: TGTGCCAGCAGCCCTAGCGGGGGGGTCAACACCGGGGAGCTGTTTTTT. Translating it yields CASSPSGGVNTGELFF.

V usage is TRBV18 and J usage is TRBJ1-4, with TRBD1 matching over 9 bases. The V and J ends lost 2 bases and 5 bases, in that order; junction bases with no gene match: 0. Germline CDR1 reads KGHSH; CDR2 reads LQKENI. This CDR3 spans 14 amino acids. The CDR3 bases are TGTGCCAGCTCACCAGGGACAGGGAATGAAAAACTGTTTTTT. Amino acid sequence: CASSPGTGNEKLFF.